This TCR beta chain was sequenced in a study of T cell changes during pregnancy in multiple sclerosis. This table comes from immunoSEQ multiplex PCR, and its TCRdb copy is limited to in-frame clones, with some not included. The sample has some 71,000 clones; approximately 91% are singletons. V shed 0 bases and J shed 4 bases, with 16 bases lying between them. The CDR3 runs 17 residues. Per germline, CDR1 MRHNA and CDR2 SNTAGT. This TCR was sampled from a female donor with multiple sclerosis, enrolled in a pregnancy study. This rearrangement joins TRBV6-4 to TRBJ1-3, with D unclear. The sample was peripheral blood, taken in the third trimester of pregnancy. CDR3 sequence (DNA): TGTGCCAGCAGTGACTCGAGGGAACGGGGAATGGGAAACACCATATATTTT. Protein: CASSDSRERGMGNTIYF.